This T cell receptor (beta chain) came from a study of technical replicates of blood from a handful of donors. This clone was observed a few times. CDR1 is SGHDT and CDR2 is YYEEEE in the germline V gene. The CDR3 spans 13 residues. V gave up 7 bases and J gave up 3 bases; unmatched junction bases: 2. The repertoire was sequenced with immunoSEQ multiplex PCR; TCRdb's copy has only in-frame clones and lacks some. The table shows about 88,000 clones, with roughly 94% occurring only once. The TCR was taken from a human donor in good health. The source material was T cells isolated from PBMCs. This chain links TRBV5-6 with TRBJ2-3; 10 positions match TRBD1. The CDR3 reads CASVGQGTDTQYF. The CDR3 DNA reads as TGTGCCAGCGTGGGACAGGGGACAGATACGCAGTATTTT.